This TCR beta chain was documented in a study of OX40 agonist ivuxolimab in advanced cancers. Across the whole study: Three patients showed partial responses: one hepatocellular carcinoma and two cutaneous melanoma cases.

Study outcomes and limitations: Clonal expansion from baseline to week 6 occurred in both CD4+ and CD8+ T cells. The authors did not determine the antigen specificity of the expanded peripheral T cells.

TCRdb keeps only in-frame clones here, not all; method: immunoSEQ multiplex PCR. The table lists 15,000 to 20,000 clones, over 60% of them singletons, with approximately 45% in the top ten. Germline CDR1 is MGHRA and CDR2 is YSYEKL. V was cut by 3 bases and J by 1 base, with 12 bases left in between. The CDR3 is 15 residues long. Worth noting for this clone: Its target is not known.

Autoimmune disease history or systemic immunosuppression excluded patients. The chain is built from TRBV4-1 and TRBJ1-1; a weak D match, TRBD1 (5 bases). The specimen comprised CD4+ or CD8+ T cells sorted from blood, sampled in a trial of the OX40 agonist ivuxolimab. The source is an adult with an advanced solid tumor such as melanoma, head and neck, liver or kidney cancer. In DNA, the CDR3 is TGCGCCAGCAGCCAGCGACAGAGCCCGAACACTGAAGCTTTCTTT. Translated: CASSQRQSPNTEAFF.